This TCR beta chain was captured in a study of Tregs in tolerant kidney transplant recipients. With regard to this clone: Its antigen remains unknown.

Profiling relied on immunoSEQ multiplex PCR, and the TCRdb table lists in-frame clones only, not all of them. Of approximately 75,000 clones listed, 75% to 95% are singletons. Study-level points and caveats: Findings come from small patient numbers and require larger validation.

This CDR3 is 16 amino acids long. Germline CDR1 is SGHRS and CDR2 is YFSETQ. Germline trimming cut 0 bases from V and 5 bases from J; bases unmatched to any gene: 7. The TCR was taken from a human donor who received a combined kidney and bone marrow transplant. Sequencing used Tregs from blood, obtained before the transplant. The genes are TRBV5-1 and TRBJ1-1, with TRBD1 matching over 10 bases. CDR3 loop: CASSLADRGRETEAFF. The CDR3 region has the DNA TGCGCCAGCAGCTTGGCCGACAGGGGGCGCGAAACTGAAGCTTTCTTT.